Here is one T cell receptor beta chain with its context. In the original workflow: Nucleated cell number was recorded as an estimate derived from reference gene primer amplification. Measured with immunoSEQ multiplex PCR; TCRdb has only the in-frame clones, and not every one. V, J and clone size are taken as reported in that table, and D and trimming were inferred from the DNA itself. In the table there are 200,000 to 300,000 clones, 86% of which are singletons. There are 17 residues in the CDR3. Trimming pared 4 bases from V and 7 bases from J, leaving 21 bases between. Germline loops: CDR1 SGHNT, CDR2 YYREEE (reference sequence). The source of the sample is a study of blood T cell repertoires in COVID-19.

The TCR comes from a woman at least 80 years old with COVID-19, enrolled during active disease. Sequencing was performed on peripheral blood. The V and J genes are TRBV5-4 and TRBJ1-6, with D tentatively TRBD1 (6 bases). For the CDR3, the DNA is TGTGCCAGCAGCGCTTCTGGACAGCTAATTCTAAATTCACCCCTCCACTTT. Protein sequence: CASSASGQLILNSPLHF.